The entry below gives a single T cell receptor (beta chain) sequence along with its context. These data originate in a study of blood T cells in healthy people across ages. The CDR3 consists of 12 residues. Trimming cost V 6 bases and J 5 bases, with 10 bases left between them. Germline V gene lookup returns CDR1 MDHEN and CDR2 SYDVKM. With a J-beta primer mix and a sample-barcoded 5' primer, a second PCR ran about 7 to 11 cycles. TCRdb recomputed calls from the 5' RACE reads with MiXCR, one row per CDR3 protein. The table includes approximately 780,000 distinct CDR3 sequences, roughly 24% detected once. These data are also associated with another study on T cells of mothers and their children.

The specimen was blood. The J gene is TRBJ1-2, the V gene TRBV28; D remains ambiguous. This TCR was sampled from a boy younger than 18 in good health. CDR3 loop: CASSLEEYGYTF. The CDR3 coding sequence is TGTGCCAGCAGCCTGGAGGAGTATGGCTACACCTTC.